This entry lists 30 T cell receptor beta chains sequenced from one sample in a study of T cell responses to AZD1222 COVID-19 vaccine. The assay was immunoSEQ multiplex PCR, and TCRdb's table has in-frame clones only and misses some. This sample has some 79,000 clones, with about 78% found just once. The sample was peripheral blood, taken 28 days after the second AZD1222 dose. All receptors come from an adult who received the AZD1222 COVID-19 vaccine.

The table lists this clone with a count of one. This rearrangement joins TRBV7-8 to TRBJ2-7, with a tentative D call TRBD1 (6 bases). Trimming took 5 bases from V and 6 from J, leaving 17 bases between them. Germline V gene lookup returns CDR1 SGHVS and CDR2 FQNEAQ. The CDR3 is made up of 14 amino acids. As DNA, the CDR3 is TGTGCCAGCAGCGCCAGGGGCCAATTCGCCGAGCAGTACTTC. This gives the protein CASSARGQFAEQYF.

V and J are TRBV6-5 and TRBJ1-5, with D hard to call. V was cut by 0 bases and J by 1 base, with 10 bases left in between. Per germline, CDR1 MNHEY and CDR2 SVGAGI. This CDR3 spans 16 amino acids. The CDR3 sequence: CASSYSGLGSNQPQHF. Here the CDR3 DNA reads TGTGCCAGCAGTTACTCTGGGTTAGGGAGCAATCAGCCCCAGCATTTT.

This chain links TRBV5-1 with TRBJ2-3; D uncertain. CDR1 SGHRS and CDR2 YFSETQ come from the germline V gene. The CDR3 totals 13 residues. With 4 bases removed from V and 4 bases from J, the gap between germline ends came to 10 bases. The CDR3 DNA reads TGCGCCAGCAGCGACGCCTACTCAGATACGCAGTATTTT. Amino acid sequence: CASSDAYSDTQYF.

The rearrangement joins TRBV19 to TRBJ1-1; tentative D call: TRBD1 (5 bases). This CDR3 spans 15 amino acids. Germline loops: CDR1 LNHDA, CDR2 SQIVND (reference sequence). V dropped 5 bases and J dropped 5 bases, with 18 bases sitting between them. The CDR3 DNA is TGTGCCAGTAGTCAGGTCTGGGGCGGTGTTACTGAAGCTTTCTTT. As protein: CASSQVWGGVTEAFF.

CDR3 nucleotide sequence: TGTGCCAGCAGCCCAACTAGCGGGAGTTTTGCAGATACGCAGTATTTT. Residues: CASSPTSGSFADTQYF. The chain carries TRBV28 and TRBJ2-3; 11 positions match TRBD2. Trimming cost V 6 bases and J 4 bases; bases outside gene matches: 9. The length of the CDR3 is 16 residues. The germline V gene encodes CDR1 MDHEN and CDR2 SYDVKM.

The V and J genes are TRBV7-2 and TRBJ2-5, with 8 bases matching TRBD2. The CDR3 runs to 14 residues. Losses at the gene ends were 7 bases for V and 3 bases for J; bases not matched to a gene: 7. The germline CDR1 and CDR2 sequences are SGHTA and FQGNSA. CDR3 bases: TGTGCCAGCACCGTTCGAGCGGGGGAAGAGACCCAGTACTTC. Its protein is CASTVRAGEETQYF.

The chain carries TRBV7-8 and TRBJ1-1; the D is unclear. The V end lost 5 bases, the J end lost 1 base, and 11 bases lay between the germline ends. The CDR3 consists of 14 residues. CDR1 is SGHVS and CDR2 is FQNEAQ in the germline V gene. Here the CDR3 reads CASSPGPPNTEAFF. CDR3 nucleotides: TGTGCCAGCAGCCCTGGGCCCCCGAACACTGAAGCTTTCTTT.

This clone was picked up one time. CDR3 sequence: CSVESGLEGQPQHF. The CDR3 bases are TGCAGCGTTGAATCAGGACTCGAGGGGCAGCCCCAGCATTTT. V usage is TRBV29-1 and J usage is TRBJ1-5; perhaps TRBD1 as D (5 bases). The length of the CDR3 is 14 residues. Trimming took 2 bases from V and 7 from J, leaving 15 bases between them. Looked up from germline, CDR1 is SQVTM and CDR2 is ANQGSEA.

The gene calls are TRBV28 and TRBJ1-1; 9 positions match TRBD1. This CDR3 has 13 amino acids. Germline loops: CDR1 MDHEN, CDR2 SYDVKM. Trimming removed 6 bases from V and 11 bases from J; junction bases left unmatched: 10. For the CDR3, the DNA is TGTGCCAGCAGGGAAACCGACAGGGGGGACGCTTTCTTT. This gives the protein CASRETDRGDAFF.

The CDR3 nucleotides read TGTGCCAGCAGTTTCTCCCCGGACAGGGTTGGCGGCTACACCTTC. Protein product: CASSFSPDRVGGYTF. The rearrangement uses TRBV28 and TRBJ1-2; 8 bases are shared with TRBD1. Losses at the gene ends were 3 bases for V and 8 bases for J; bases not matched to a gene: 11. Germline CDR1 MDHEN, CDR2 SYDVKM. This CDR3 comprises 15 residues.

The gene calls are TRBV27 and TRBJ1-1; D might be TRBD1 (6 bases). Germline V CDR1 and CDR2: MNHEY, SMNVEV (reference sequence). The CDR3 has 14 amino acids. V lost 8 bases, J lost 7 bases, and 20 bases lay in between. In DNA form, the CDR3 reads TGTGCCAGCCAGCCGCGGGGGGCCGCGTTTGAAGCTTTCTTT. This encodes CASQPRGAAFEAFF.

J is TRBJ2-3 and V is TRBV3-1 (or the pseudogene TRBV3-2), with TRBD2 matching over 12 bases. The germline V gene encodes CDR1 LGHDT and CDR2 YNNKEL (reference sequence). The CDR3 length is 19 residues. Germline trimming cut 0 bases from V and 2 bases from J; bases unmatched to any gene: 9. The DNA for the CDR3 is TGTGCCAGCAGCCAAGATCGACTAGCGGGAGAATGGCTCACAGATACGCAGTATTTT. This sequence encodes CASSQDRLAGEWLTDTQYF.

In its sample, this clone was seen once. The chain employs TRBV3-1 (or the pseudogene TRBV3-2) and TRBJ1-2; D gene ambiguous. Germline V gene sequence: CDR1 LGHDT, CDR2 YNNKEL (reference sequence). Trimming stripped 1 base from V and 1 base from J, with 10 bases between. CDR3 length equals 15 residues. The CDR3: CASSQVQFSNYGYTF. The CDR3 nucleotides are TGTGCCAGCAGCCAAGTTCAGTTCAGTAACTATGGCTACACCTTC.

This clone was counted only a few times. The chain couples TRBV14 to TRBJ1-6; 8 bases fit TRBD1. Germline V gives CDR1 SGHDN, CDR2 FVKESK. CDR3 size: 14 residues. V shed 5 bases, J shed 6 bases, and the junction held 3 bases outside the gene matches. CDR3 coding DNA: TGTGCCAGCAGCTCACAGGGGGGTAATTCACCCCTCCACTTT. It yields the protein CASSSQGGNSPLHF.

Only one count was recorded for this clone. The gene calls are TRBV6-2 or TRBV6-3 and TRBJ1-6; 8 nucleotides match TRBD1. CDR3 length: 14 residues. The V and J ends lost 4 bases and 9 bases, in that order; junction bases with no gene match: 5. Germline-derived CDR1 and CDR2 are MNHEY and SVGEGT. CDR3 residues: CASSSGQGSSPLHF. DNA of the CDR3: TGTGCCAGCAGTTCCGGACAGGGAAGTTCACCCCTCCACTTT.

In this sample, this clone turned up many times. The chain carries TRBV5-4 and TRBJ2-1, with D perhaps given as TRBD1 or TRBD2 (5 bases each). Per the germline V gene, CDR1 is SGHNT and CDR2 is YYREEE (reference sequence). Trimming cost V 1 base and J 7 bases, with 12 bases left between them. This CDR3 region has 14 residues. The CDR3 coding sequence is TGTGCCAGCAGCTTGCAGGGAGTAGGAAATGAGCAGTTCTTC. It codes for CASSLQGVGNEQFF.

The chain links TRBV10-3 to TRBJ2-3, with D perhaps TRBD1 or TRBD2 (6 bases each). This CDR3 is built from 14 residues. CDR1 is ENHRY, CDR2 SYGVKD, per germline. The V gene lost 10 bases and the J gene lost 3 bases, with 17 bases spanning the gap. The CDR3 coding sequence is TGTGCCAACGGGCGGGACACAGAGACAGATACGCAGTATTTT. Translated, it gives CANGRDTETDTQYF.

The chain joins TRBV27 to TRBJ2-3, with 8 bases matching TRBD2. This CDR3 spans 17 amino acids. Germline V gene sequence: CDR1 MNHEY, CDR2 SMNVEV (reference sequence). V lost 5 bases and J lost 2; bases outside the gene matches: 12. The CDR3 DNA reads as TGTGCCAGCAGTATCACCTACAGACTAGCGATCACAGATACGCAGTATTTT. Translation gives CASSITYRLAITDTQYF.

The genes are TRBV6-2 or TRBV6-3 and TRBJ2-7; D is possibly TRBD1 or TRBD2 (5 bases each). Trimming took off 2 bases at V and 4 bases at J, with 12 bases between the two ends. Germline values: CDR1 MNHEY, CDR2 SVGEGT. The CDR3 has 14 amino acids. The CDR3 sequence: CASSYLGRTYEQYF. The CDR3 coding sequence is TGTGCCAGCAGTTACCTGGGACGGACTTACGAGCAGTACTTC.

In this sample, this clone turned up many times. The chain uses TRBV6-2 or TRBV6-3 and TRBJ2-7, with a tentative D call TRBD1 (5 bases). V was pared by 5 bases and J by 7 bases, with 15 bases between. The CDR3 loop spans 13 amino acids. CDR1 and CDR2 from the germline V gene are MNHEY and SVGEGT. CDR3 in amino acids: CASSHGQNLEQYF. CDR3 in DNA: TGTGCCAGCAGTCACGGACAAAATCTTGAGCAGTACTTC.

This sequence joins TRBV9 and TRBJ1-4; D gene uncertain. This CDR3 spans 15 amino acids. Trimming removed 3 bases from V and 0 bases from J, with 9 bases in between. CDR1 SGDLS and CDR2 YYNGEE come from the germline V gene. CDR3 residues: CASSARDATNEKLFF. CDR3 in DNA: TGTGCCAGCAGCGCCCGGGATGCAACTAATGAAAAACTGTTTTTT. The full variable domain, its missing parts supplied by reference TRBV9 and TRBJ1-4, is DSGVTQTPKHLITATGQRVTLRCSPRSGDLSVYWYQQSLDQGLQFLIQYYNGEERAKGNILERFSAQQFPDLHSELNLSSLELGDSALYFCASSARDATNEKLFFGSGTQLSVL.

The genes are TRBV5-1 and TRBJ2-3; 15 nucleotides agree with TRBD2. Per germline, CDR1 SGHRS and CDR2 YFSETQ. V lost 0 bases and J lost 4; bases outside the gene matches: 3. This CDR3 region has 17 residues. CDR3 region: CASSLARTSGGADTQYF. The CDR3 region has the DNA TGCGCCAGCAGCTTGGCCCGGACTAGCGGGGGGGCAGATACGCAGTATTTT.

V gene TRBV27 combines with J gene TRBJ1-6, with D hard to call. Trimming pared 3 bases from V and 4 bases from J, leaving 10 bases between. Germline lookup yields CDR1 MNHEY and CDR2 SMNVEV (reference sequence). There are 15 residues in the CDR3. CDR3 protein: CASSLTTGYNSPLHF. CDR3 DNA sequence: TGTGCCAGCAGTTTGACGACGGGGTATAATTCACCCCTCCACTTT.

This clone was picked up a small number of times. This chain uses TRBV4-2 with TRBJ2-1; 10 nucleotides agree with TRBD2. This CDR3 is built from 21 residues. V was pared by 4 bases and J by 8 bases, with 26 bases of the junction left unmatched. Germline lookup yields CDR1 LGHNA and CDR2 YNFKEQ. The CDR3, as DNA: TGTGCCAGCAGCCCTCTTTACCAGGCTAGCGGGAGCCTTCCCCCCTCTTATGAGCAGTTCTTC. It encodes CASSPLYQASGSLPPSYEQFF.

The chain has TRBV2 and TRBJ2-3, with a weak D call TRBD2 (5 bases). Trimming took 10 bases from V and 8 from J, leaving 19 bases between them. CDR3 size: 13 residues. The germline gives CDR1 SNHLY, CDR2 FYNNEI. In nucleotides, the CDR3 is TGTGCCAACGCCGGGATAGTGGCTGGTACGCAGTATTTT. Translation: CANAGIVAGTQYF.

V gene TRBV7-8 combines with J gene TRBJ2-5; D gene unclear. There are 13 residues in the CDR3. V lost 2 bases to trimming and J lost 0 bases, with 4 bases between them. Germline V lookup: CDR1 SGHVS, CDR2 FQNEAQ. The CDR3 loop is CASSLQHQETQYF. In DNA form, the CDR3 reads TGTGCCAGCAGCTTACAGCACCAAGAGACCCAGTACTTC.

The chain links TRBV12-5 to TRBJ2-1; TRBD2 might be the D (5 bases). The germline V gene encodes CDR1 LGHNT and CDR2 FRNRAP. The V end was cut by 6 bases, the J end by 9 bases, with 12 bases between. CDR3 length: 12 residues. The DNA for the CDR3 is TGTGCTAGTGGCCCCGGCAGCGGTGAGCAGTTCTTC. It encodes CASGPGSGEQFF.

The chain links TRBV19 to TRBJ2-7, with D perhaps assigned TRBD1 or TRBD2 (5 bases each). Germline CDR1 LNHDA, CDR2 SQIVND (reference sequence). The CDR3 extends over 15 amino acids. Trimming cost V 3 bases and J 5 bases, with 17 bases left between them. CDR3 region: CASSMRRGREHEQYF. In DNA form, the CDR3 reads TGTGCCAGTAGTATGCGTCGGGGCAGGGAACACGAGCAGTACTTC.

The V call is TRBV9, the J call TRBJ1-1; no firm D call. The CDR3 is made up of 14 amino acids. The germline gives CDR1 SGDLS, CDR2 YYNGEE. Trimming pared 0 bases from V and 4 bases from J, leaving 10 bases between. The CDR3 DNA reads as TGTGCCAGCAGCGTAGTCCCTGGGGTCACTGAAGCTTTCTTT. This encodes CASSVVPGVTEAFF.

The chain employs TRBV19 and TRBJ1-5; TRBD1 agrees at 11 bases. Germline CDR1 is LNHDA and CDR2 is SQIVND (reference sequence). This CDR3 has 17 residues. With V trimmed by 7 bases and J by 3 bases, 11 bases remained unmatched. CDR3 sequence (DNA): TGTGCCAGTAACCCAGAGGGGACAGGGGGGTTCAATCAGCCCCAGCATTTT. Its protein product is CASNPEGTGGFNQPQHF.